This entry lists 26 T cell receptor beta chains sequenced from one sample in a study of blood T cell repertoires in COVID-19. Sequencing was performed with immunoSEQ multiplex PCR; in TCRdb, only in-frame clones are kept and a portion is missing. The profile shows about 96,000 clones, approximately 84% of them singletons. The specimen sequenced was peripheral blood. These receptors originate from a woman aged 55 to 70 with acute or convalescent COVID-19.

This rearrangement joins TRBV12-3 or TRBV12-4 to TRBJ1-2; TRBD1 matches at 8 bases. The CDR3 has 13 amino acids. The V and J ends lost 8 bases and 13 bases, in that order; junction bases with no gene match: 15. CDR3 in amino acids: CASRKSGGVASTF. Written as DNA, the CDR3 is TGTGCCAGCCGCAAGTCAGGGGGCGTAGCGAGCACCTTC.

The table lists this clone with a count of one. The chain joins TRBV15 to TRBJ2-5; a possible D gene is TRBD2 (5 bases). The germline CDR1 and CDR2 sequences are LNHNV and YYDKDF (reference sequence). The germline V and J ends were trimmed by 0 bases and 3 bases, with 8 bases remaining between them. This CDR3 has 14 residues. The CDR3 nucleotides are TGTGCCACCAGCAGAGATAGGAGGAAAGAGACCCAGTACTTC. Amino acid sequence: CATSRDRRKETQYF.

The J gene is TRBJ2-5, the V gene TRBV5-1, with 16 bases identical to TRBD2. The trim removed 4 bases at V and 2 bases at J, leaving 8 bases unmatched. The germline V gene has CDR1 SGHRS and CDR2 YFSETQ. The CDR3 runs to 18 residues. CDR3 amino acids: CASSPGLAGGPGQETQYF. The CDR3 DNA reads as TGCGCCAGCAGCCCGGGACTAGCGGGGGGGCCGGGGCAAGAGACCCAGTACTTC.

The chain combines TRBV3-1 (or the pseudogene TRBV3-2) with TRBJ1-2, with 7 positions matching TRBD1. With 3 bases clipped from V and 2 bases from J, the junction kept 6 bases outside the gene matches. This CDR3 has 15 residues. Germline CDR1 and CDR2: LGHDT and YNNKEL (reference sequence). Here the CDR3 reads CASSHAGQPNYGYTF. The CDR3 DNA sequence: TGTGCCAGCAGCCATGCGGGACAGCCCAACTATGGCTACACCTTC.

V and J are TRBV6-5 and TRBJ1-1; D remains ambiguous. CDR1 is MNHEY, CDR2 SVGAGI, per germline. V gave up 6 bases and J gave up 8 bases, with 16 bases separating them. The CDR3 is 13 residues long. CDR3 sequence reads: CASRNPDGEEAFF. The CDR3 DNA reads TGTGCCAGCAGAAACCCGGATGGGGAGGAAGCTTTCTTT.

The CDR3 region is CASSLGDGTSGSYTGELFF. Here the CDR3 DNA reads TGTGCCAGCAGCCTCGGGGATGGGACTAGCGGGTCATACACCGGGGAGCTGTTTTTT. The chain has TRBV4-2 and TRBJ2-2; 12 bases agree with TRBD2. V lost 4 bases and J lost 3; bases outside the gene matches: 12. Germline-derived CDR1 and CDR2 are LGHNA and YNFKEQ. The CDR3 totals 19 residues.

J is TRBJ2-1 and V is TRBV5-1, with a tentative D call TRBD2 (6 bases). Germline values: CDR1 SGHRS, CDR2 YFSETQ. Trimming took off 5 bases at V and 2 bases at J, with 17 bases between the two ends. CDR3 size: 16 residues. For the CDR3, the DNA is TGCGCCAGCAGAGGTAGCGGCGGTAGCACCTACAATGAGCAGTTCTTC. Amino acid sequence: CASRGSGGSTYNEQFF.

This sequence joins TRBV6-2 or TRBV6-3 and TRBJ1-5; no clear D gene. CDR1 MNHEY and CDR2 SVGEGT come from the germline V gene. The CDR3 totals 18 residues. The V and J ends lost 2 bases and 5 bases respectively, with 22 bases between them. In DNA, the CDR3 is TGTGCCAGCAGTTACCCGCCCCGGGGAGGCAACGTCGATCAGCCCCAGCATTTT. Protein product: CASSYPPRGGNVDQPQHF.

The rearrangement links TRBV6-5 to TRBJ1-1; unclear D gene. With 6 bases removed from V and 0 bases from J, the gap between germline ends came to 11 bases. Germline CDR1 reads MNHEY; CDR2 reads SVGAGI. The CDR3 loop spans 14 amino acids. CDR3 residues: CASSRRGMNTEAFF. The DNA for the CDR3 is TGTGCCAGCAGCCGCCGGGGAATGAACACTGAAGCTTTCTTT.

The sample holds one count of this clone. The V and J genes are TRBV30 and TRBJ2-1, with D unresolved. This CDR3 has 15 amino acids. Germline V gene data show CDR1 as GTSNPN and CDR2 as SVGIG (reference sequence). V gave up 0 bases and J gave up 5 bases, with 14 bases separating them. This CDR3 reads CAWSVRQRFDNEQFF. Here the CDR3 DNA reads TGTGCCTGGAGTGTAAGGCAGAGGTTCGACAATGAGCAGTTCTTC.

This chain connects TRBV11-3 to TRBJ1-5, with 9 positions matching TRBD1. The CDR3 runs 16 residues. The junction had 7 bases not matched to a gene; V was cut back by 0 bases and J by 7 bases. Looked up from germline, CDR1 is SGHNT and CDR2 is YENEEA. The CDR3 nucleotides are TGTGCCAGCAGCTTAGATCAGGGGACAGGGCCACAGCCCCAGCATTTT. Its translation is CASSLDQGTGPQPQHF.

This clone appeared many times. CDR3 in amino acids: CASSSQGAFSGELFF. The CDR3 nucleotides read TGTGCCAGCAGTTCCCAGGGGGCTTTTTCCGGGGAGCTGTTTTTT. The chain uses TRBV6-2 or TRBV6-3 and TRBJ2-2; 8 nucleotides line up with TRBD1. There are 15 residues in the CDR3. J was trimmed by 6 bases and V by 4 bases; bases with no gene match: 7. Germline V gene lookup returns CDR1 MNHEY and CDR2 SVGEGT.

The chain combines TRBV5-8 with TRBJ1-2; 7 bases agree with TRBD1. The J segment lost 0 bases and the V segment lost 2 bases, leaving 1 base of the junction unmatched. CDR3 length: 14 residues. In germline, CDR1 is SGHTS, CDR2 YDEGEE. The CDR3 DNA is TGTGCCAGCAGCTTTACAGGGGCTAACTATGGCTACACCTTC. This sequence encodes CASSFTGANYGYTF.

Here the CDR3 reads CASSLIPRQALPLHF. In DNA, the CDR3 is TGTGCCAGCAGTTTAATCCCCAGGCAAGCCTTACCCCTCCACTTT. The chain couples TRBV28 to TRBJ1-6; D not resolved. The CDR3 consists of 15 residues. CDR1 MDHEN and CDR2 SYDVKM come from the germline V gene. The ends were cut back, 2 bases at V and 12 bases at J, with 17 bases in the middle.

The rearrangement joins TRBV19 to TRBJ1-4; possibly TRBD1 for D (5 bases). V dropped 4 bases and J dropped 3 bases, with 12 bases sitting between them. This CDR3 has 15 amino acids. Germline CDR1 and CDR2: LNHDA and SQIVND (reference sequence). CDR3 sequence (DNA): TGTGCCAGTAGTAGTTATCGACAGCCTAATGAAAAACTGTTTTTT. Translated: CASSSYRQPNEKLFF.

The chain recombines TRBV11-3 with TRBJ2-7, with no clear D. Trimming stripped 2 bases from V and 3 bases from J, with 11 bases between. The CDR3 loop spans 14 amino acids. CDR1 is SGHNT, CDR2 YENEEA, per germline. The CDR3 loop reads CASSLQAGFYEQYF. The DNA of the CDR3 is TGTGCCAGCAGCTTACAAGCAGGATTCTACGAGCAGTACTTC.

This chain joins TRBV5-4 and TRBJ1-2; a weak D match, TRBD1 (5 bases). The germline V and J ends were trimmed by 1 base and 4 bases, with 14 bases remaining between them. Per the germline V gene, CDR1 is SGHNT and CDR2 is YYREEE (reference sequence). The CDR3 sequence is 15 residues long. The CDR3 nucleotides are TGTGCCAGCAGCTTGATTGGGGCAGACAGCTATGGCTACACCTTC. Translation: CASSLIGADSYGYTF.

The V and J genes are TRBV3-1 (or the pseudogene TRBV3-2) and TRBJ2-7; D is possibly TRBD2 (5 bases). The CDR3 is made up of 13 amino acids. V gave up 0 bases and J gave up 4 bases, with 7 bases separating them. CDR1 and CDR2 (germline): LGHDT, YNNKEL (reference sequence). The CDR3 reads CASSQEQRYEQYF. The CDR3, as DNA: TGTGCCAGCAGCCAAGAACAGCGGTACGAGCAGTACTTC.

The V and J genes are TRBV5-1 and TRBJ2-7, with D possibly being TRBD1 (6 bases). Germline CDR1 and CDR2: SGHRS and YFSETQ. Between the trimmed V and J ends, which lost 4 bases and 2 bases, there was a span of 13 bases. The CDR3 is 14 residues long. CDR3 nucleotides: TGCGCCAGCAGCACAAGACAGGCGGCCTACGAGCAGTACTTC. The encoded protein is CASSTRQAAYEQYF.

This rearrangement joins TRBV7-3 to TRBJ2-5; D is possibly TRBD2 (7 bases). The CDR3 has 15 residues. The V gene lost 1 base and the J gene lost 5 bases, with 14 bases spanning the gap. In germline, CDR1 is SGHTA, CDR2 FQGTGA. CDR3 protein: CASSLITGGGETQYF. CDR3 bases: TGTGCCAGCAGCTTAATAACGGGGGGCGGTGAGACCCAGTACTTC.

In the case of this clone: Other DNA variants within this sample encode the same CDR3. J is TRBJ1-3 and V is TRBV2; no reliable D call. Trimming shortened V by 6 bases and J by 0 bases, and 9 bases separated the two germline ends. CDR1 SNHLY and CDR2 FYNNEI come from the germline V gene. CDR3 length: 14 amino acids. The CDR3 DNA is TGTGCCAGCAGAACGAGCTTCTCTGGAAACACCATATATTTT. Protein: CASRTSFSGNTIYF.

This clone showed up just a few times. The chain employs TRBV12-1 and TRBJ2-2; the listed D gene, TRBD2, was not tested against the DNA. TRBV12-1 is listed as a pseudogene. This CDR3 region has 16 residues. The CDR3 region is CASSLTSGGVTGELFF. The DNA for the CDR3 is TGTGCCAGCAGCTTGACTAGCGGGGGGGTCACCGGGGAGCTGTTTTTT.

J is TRBJ1-2 and V is TRBV6-4; the D gene is possibly TRBD1 (5 bases). Between the trimmed V and J ends, which lost 7 bases and 5 bases, there was a span of 20 bases. CDR1 is MRHNA, CDR2 SNTAGT, per germline. The CDR3 loop spans 15 amino acids. The CDR3 DNA is TGTGCCAGCAAATCCAACCGCAGGGCTCAGTATGGCTACACCTTC. Translated, it gives CASKSNRRAQYGYTF.

Concerning this clone: The sample carries other DNA sequences with the same CDR3. V gene TRBV5-1 combines with J gene TRBJ1-1, with 8 bases identical to TRBD1. V lost 4 bases to trimming and J lost 1 base; unmatched junction nucleotides: 3. The CDR3 is 14 residues long. Germline assignment: CDR1 SGHRS and CDR2 YFSETQ. CDR3 region: CASSPGTGNTEAFF. The CDR3 bases are TGCGCCAGCAGCCCCGGGACAGGGAACACTGAAGCTTTCTTT.

The V and J genes are TRBV6-5 and TRBJ1-3; TRBD1 is a possible D gene (6 bases). The CDR3 contains 15 residues. V lost 6 bases and J lost 0, with 12 bases in between. Germline loops: CDR1 MNHEY, CDR2 SVGAGI. CDR3: CASSTDRNSGNTIYF. CDR3 DNA sequence: TGTGCCAGCAGCACCGACAGGAACTCTGGAAACACCATATATTTT.

The J gene is TRBJ1-5, the V gene TRBV9; D is possibly TRBD1 (5 bases). Germline lookup yields CDR1 SGDLS and CDR2 YYNGEE. V was clipped by 7 bases and J by 0 bases, with 11 bases between them. The CDR3 has 14 residues. CDR3 loop: CASAKGISNQPQHF. CDR3 in DNA: TGTGCCAGCGCGAAGGGGATTAGCAATCAGCCCCAGCATTTT.